This TCR beta chain was sequenced for a study of blood T cell repertoires in COVID-19. Study-wide context: The United States, Italy and Spain provided the acute and convalescent COVID-19 samples. PBMCs, B-cell-depleted T cells, or T cells were the source of the cDNA or gDNA that made up the material.

Original analysis: Amplified reference gene primers provided the basis for estimating nucleated cell counts. The repertoire was sequenced with immunoSEQ multiplex PCR; TCRdb's copy has only in-frame clones and lacks some. That table furnishes V, J and clone size, whereas the DNA furnished D and trimming. The table includes 390,000 or so clones, roughly 88% detected once. The CDR3 consists of 16 residues. V was shortened by 2 bases and J by 1 base, with 15 bases between the two germline ends. Germline-derived CDR1 and CDR2 are KGHSH and LQKENI. The TCR comes from a woman in her 30s with active or convalescent COVID-19. The chain employs TRBV18 and TRBJ2-7, with D possibly TRBD1 on 5 matching bases. Sequenced: peripheral blood. CDR3 DNA: TGTGCCAGCTCACCAAGGACGCAGGGCTTATCCTACGAGCAGTACTTC. Its protein is CASSPRTQGLSYEQYF.